The 9 T cell receptor beta chains in this list originate from one sample, sequenced in a study of blood T cell repertoires in COVID-19. The repertoire was sequenced with immunoSEQ multiplex PCR; TCRdb's copy has only in-frame clones and lacks some. The data show more than 200,000 clones, roughly 80% seen once. The sequencing sample was made of peripheral blood. The source is a woman aged 80 or older with COVID-19, enrolled during active disease.

The chain carries TRBV2 and TRBJ1-1; D may be TRBD1 (6 bases). The V gene's germline CDR1 is SNHLY and CDR2 FYNNEI. The V end lost 2 bases, the J end lost 5 bases, and 9 bases lay between the germline ends. The CDR3 runs 13 residues. The chain's CDR3 is CASSEQGYTEAFF. As DNA, the CDR3 is TGTGCCAGCAGTGAACAGGGGTATACTGAAGCTTTCTTT.

The chain carries TRBV28 and TRBJ2-5, with a possible D match to TRBD1 (6 bases). CDR3 length: 15 amino acids. The V and J ends lost 4 bases and 4 bases respectively, with 16 bases between them. The V gene's germline CDR1 is MDHEN and CDR2 SYDVKM. CDR3 DNA sequence: TGTGCCAGCAGTTATTCGACAGGTACGCGAGAGACCCAGTACTTC. Protein sequence: CASSYSTGTRETQYF.

This clone was observed a single time. The gene calls are TRBV2 and TRBJ2-7; 14 nucleotides align to TRBD2. The CDR3 spans 18 residues. The germline V gene has CDR1 SNHLY and CDR2 FYNNEI. The V segment lost 8 bases and the J segment 4 bases; nucleotides outside the gene matches: 16. The CDR3 protein is CASLLSGTSGRWGYEQYF. CDR3 nucleotides: TGTGCCAGCCTGCTTAGCGGGACTAGCGGGAGATGGGGGTACGAGCAGTACTTC.

The V call is TRBV30, the J call TRBJ1-2; 7 positions match TRBD1. The CDR3 loop spans 12 amino acids. The germline V gene encodes CDR1 GTSNPN and CDR2 SVGIG (reference sequence). Trimming cost V 7 bases and J 8 bases; bases outside gene matches: 10. CDR3 sequence reads: CASMTGLNGYTF. CDR3 sequence (DNA): TGTGCCTCAATGACAGGGCTAAACGGCTACACCTTC.

The V and J genes are TRBV5-4 and TRBJ2-3; D gene unclear. CDR1 and CDR2 (germline): SGHNT, YYREEE (reference sequence). This CDR3 comprises 16 residues. The ends were cut back, 7 bases at V and 0 bases at J, with 18 bases in the middle. CDR3 nucleotide sequence: TGTGCCAGCGGGCACGGTGGGCCCACTAGCACAGATACGCAGTATTTT. Protein sequence: CASGHGGPTSTDTQYF.

As regards this clone: At the DNA level, this CDR3 is encoded by other sequences in the same sample as well. The chain joins TRBV6-5 to TRBJ1-3; D might be TRBD1 (5 bases). Trimming pared 6 bases from V and 0 bases from J, leaving 6 bases between. The CDR3 extends over 13 amino acids. Germline V gene lookup returns CDR1 MNHEY and CDR2 SVGAGI. The DNA of the CDR3 is TGTGCCAGCAGAGGGGCCTCTGGAAACACCATATATTTT. Translating it yields CASRGASGNTIYF.

The chain has TRBV7-2 and TRBJ2-3; TRBD2 might be the D (5 bases). V shed 6 bases and J shed 5 bases, with 15 bases lying between them. Germline V lookup: CDR1 SGHTA, CDR2 FQGNSA. The CDR3 loop spans 14 amino acids. The CDR3 nucleotides are TGTGCCAGCAGTTTCTCCTCCGGGGAAGATACGCAGTATTTT. Its protein product is CASSFSSGEDTQYF.

V is TRBV15 and J is TRBJ1-6, with D perhaps TRBD1 (6 bases). The V end was cut by 0 bases, the J end by 10 bases, with 16 bases between. Germline V gene lookup returns CDR1 LNHNV and CDR2 YYDKDF (reference sequence). CDR3 length: 16 residues. CDR3 nucleotides: TGTGCCACCAGCAGAGAGAGGAGGACAGTACGCTCACCCCTCCACTTT. It codes for CATSRERRTVRSPLHF.

The chain links TRBV27 to TRBJ1-2, with TRBD1 matching over 8 bases. V lost 5 bases to trimming and J lost 8 bases; unmatched junction nucleotides: 10. The germline gives CDR1 MNHEY, CDR2 SMNVEV (reference sequence). CDR3 size: 14 residues. CDR3 coding DNA: TGTGCCAGCAGTCCCACAGGGGGGGGTGAGGGCTACACCTTC. It yields the protein CASSPTGGGEGYTF.